The 4 T cell receptor beta chains below were found in one sample sequenced in a study of shared clonotypes between healthy human individuals. Assay: immunoSEQ multiplex PCR; the TCRdb copy retains only in-frame clones and omits some. The sample lists approximately 620,000 clones, about 97% seen once, with 0.045% to 0.06% in the top ten. What was sequenced was naive CD4+ T cells sorted from blood. Documented subset: CD45RA+ positively selected. The receptor source for this set is a woman between 25 and 40 years old in good health.

The chain carries TRBV11-2 and TRBJ2-7, with D possibly TRBD1 on 5 matching bases. V was shortened by 7 bases and J by 6 bases, with 19 bases between the two germline ends. The CDR3 extends over 14 amino acids. CDR1 SGHAT and CDR2 FQNNGV come from the germline V gene. CDR3 region: CASNLDTYPSEQYF. The CDR3 region has the DNA TGTGCCAGCAACTTGGACACCTACCCCTCCGAGCAGTACTTC.

Comments on this clone: Other DNA sequences in this sample translate to the same CDR3. The chain carries TRBV11-2 and TRBJ2-7; 9 bases match TRBD2. From germline, CDR1 is SGHAT and CDR2 FQNNGV. V was clipped by 2 bases and J by 0 bases; unmatched bases: 2. This CDR3 is 15 amino acids long. CDR3 protein: CASSLHSGSSYEQYF. The CDR3 bases are TGTGCCAGCAGCTTACATAGCGGGAGCTCCTACGAGCAGTACTTC.

J is TRBJ2-7 and V is TRBV7-5; the D call TRBD1 from the table was never checked on the DNA. TRBV7-5 is a known pseudogene. This CDR3 has 16 residues. The CDR3 coding sequence is TGTGTCAGAAGCTTCAACCAACAGGGCGATCTCTACGAGCAGTACTTC. Translated, it gives CVRSFNQQGDLYEQYF.

The chain links TRBV4-2 to TRBJ2-5; 8 nucleotides line up with TRBD2. The better agreement between TRBJ2-7 and the DNA end casts doubt on the J call. The CDR3 loop spans 15 amino acids. Germline V gene sequence: CDR1 LGHNA, CDR2 YNFKEQ. The CDR3 DNA reads as TGTGCCAGCAGCCCATATAGCGGGATCACCTACGAGCAGTACTTC. Protein sequence: CASSPYSGITYEQYF.